Listed below are T cell receptor beta chains from one sample, sequenced in a study of blood T cell repertoires in COVID-19. Clones were sequenced by immunoSEQ multiplex PCR, and TCRdb holds only the in-frame ones, with some missing. The sample contains some 240,000 clones, 75% to 85% of which appear only once. The sample comprised peripheral blood. The receptors come from a woman aged 35 to 49 who had recovered from COVID-19. Each CDR3 is given without its conserved first and last residue.

v_gene: TRBV6-5; CDR3aa: ASRGGRADSPLH
v_gene: TRBV2; CDR3aa: ASSERGQLNTEAF
v_gene: TRBV19; CDR3aa: ASSRGQIEAF
v_gene: TRBV2; CDR3aa: ASRSPSRGWNGYT
v_gene: TRBV28; CDR3aa: ASRAWTGELF
v_gene: TRBV5-1; CDR3aa: ASSLEQSSYNEQF
v_gene: TRBV6-6; CDR3aa: ASSYQRSNQPQH
v_gene: TRBV2; CDR3aa: ASSEFGTRAQPQH
v_gene: TRBV6-5; CDR3aa: ASRYRWDSDSPLH
v_gene: TRBV18; CDR3aa: ASSPTSTGLGNTGELF
v_gene: TRBV5-1; CDR3aa: ASSSRAGQGNTGELF
v_gene: TRBV14; CDR3aa: ASRLQSTGELF
v_gene: TRBV7-2; CDR3aa: ASSRASAGLNEQF
v_gene: TRBV7-9; CDR3aa: ASSSPRGVDTGELF
v_gene: TRBV28; CDR3aa: ASSSPQAGNQPQH
v_gene: TRBV2; CDR3aa: ASKQGEGSEQY
v_gene: TRBV19; CDR3aa: ASRGEGNQPQH
v_gene: TRBV11-1; CDR3aa: ASSLARDGGTLNTEAF
v_gene: TRBV20-1; CDR3aa: SASTGLVPSQETQY
v_gene: TRBV7-8; CDR3aa: ASSFQGFEQY
v_gene: TRBV5-6; CDR3aa: ASSLRLGGFHGYT
v_gene: TRBV11-3; CDR3aa: ASTTGLGTEAF
v_gene: TRBV7-7; CDR3aa: ASSPGQGTGELF
v_gene: TRBV9; CDR3aa: ASSVGYGSGTDTQY
v_gene: TRBV11-2; CDR3aa: ASKFQGDYEQY
v_gene: TRBV2; CDR3aa: AGQGAGANVLT
v_gene: TRBV6-6; CDR3aa: ASSTDSEAF
v_gene: TRBV7-2; CDR3aa: ASSLGIGNTIY
v_gene: TRBV7-9; CDR3aa: ASSLEGQAYGYT
v_gene: TRBV7-2; CDR3aa: ASSLGEGFNQPQH
v_gene: TRBV6-4; CDR3aa: ASSVSSGTSTDTQY
v_gene: TRBV5-1; CDR3aa: ASAEGGAYYEQY
v_gene: TRBV5-1; CDR3aa: ASSHGRGSDTEAF
v_gene: TRBV9; CDR3aa: ASSVGQGGTWSYEQY
v_gene: TRBV28; CDR3aa: ASSTGQINYGYT
v_gene: TRBV3-1/TRBV3-2; CDR3aa: ASSQAQNTEAF
v_gene: TRBV29-1; CDR3aa: SVGAGQGVYEQF
v_gene: TRBV11-2; CDR3aa: ASSTHNRGQTEAF
v_gene: TRBV28; CDR3aa: ASSTGREETQY
v_gene: TRBV19; CDR3aa: ASRADRGYGYT
v_gene: TRBV27; CDR3aa: ASSLGQTRTEQY
v_gene: TRBV10-1; CDR3aa: ASSGTYTGELF
v_gene: TRBV5-4; CDR3aa: ASSRTSGNNEQF
v_gene: TRBV7-7; CDR3aa: ASSLGGILAAETQY
v_gene: TRBV7-9; CDR3aa: ASSRETTGSYGYT
v_gene: TRBV10-1; CDR3aa: ASSAADIAGGMYNEQF
v_gene: TRBV3-1/TRBV3-2; CDR3aa: ASSPSLAVITDTQY
v_gene: TRBV13; CDR3aa: ASSWALGQGELYEQY